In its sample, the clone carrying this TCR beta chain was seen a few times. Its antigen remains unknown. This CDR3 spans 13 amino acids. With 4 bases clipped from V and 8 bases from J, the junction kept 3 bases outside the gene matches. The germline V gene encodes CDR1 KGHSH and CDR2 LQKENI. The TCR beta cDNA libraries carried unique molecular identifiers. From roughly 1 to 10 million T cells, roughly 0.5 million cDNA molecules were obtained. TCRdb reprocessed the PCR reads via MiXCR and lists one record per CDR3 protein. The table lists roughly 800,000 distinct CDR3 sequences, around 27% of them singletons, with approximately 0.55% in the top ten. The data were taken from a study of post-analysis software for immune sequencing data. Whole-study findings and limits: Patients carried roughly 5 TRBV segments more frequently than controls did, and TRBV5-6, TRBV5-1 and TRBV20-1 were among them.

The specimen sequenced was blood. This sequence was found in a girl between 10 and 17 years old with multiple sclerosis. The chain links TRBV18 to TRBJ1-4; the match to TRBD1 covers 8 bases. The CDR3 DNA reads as TGTGCCAGCTCACTACGGACAGGGGAAAAACTGTTTTTT. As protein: CASSLRTGEKLFF.